A selection of T cell receptor beta chains follows, all from one sample in a study of OX40 agonist ivuxolimab in advanced cancers. Assay: immunoSEQ multiplex PCR; the TCRdb copy retains only in-frame clones and omits some. The sample holds fewer than 80,000 clones, approximately 89% seen once. Sequenced material: CD4+ or CD8+ T cells sorted from blood, taken in a trial of the OX40 agonist ivuxolimab. All receptors derive from an adult with an advanced solid tumor such as melanoma, head and neck, liver or kidney cancer. Each CDR3 is given with its conserved first and last residue. Fields, in order: J gene, CDR3 length, V gene, clone size, CDR3 protein. The size field is filled for only some rows; it gives once, few, many or a size class.

TRBJ1-2 | 13 | TRBV6-6 | . | CASSSGQGDGYTF
TRBJ2-2 | 17 | TRBV7-9 | . | CASSLAQTPANTGELFF
TRBJ1-1 | 13 | TRBV9 | once | CASSIGPNTEAFF
TRBJ1-1 | 15 | TRBV7-3 | . | CASSLIRGGRTEAFF
TRBJ1-1 | 14 | TRBV19 | . | CASSPGTGGTEAFF
TRBJ2-7 | 14 | TRBV4-1 | . | CASSVRDGAYEQYF
TRBJ2-4 | 16 | TRBV27 | . | CASSLRWDPAKNIQYF
TRBJ2-5 | 15 | TRBV7-9 | . | CASSSDLAGEETQYF
TRBJ2-2 | 14 | TRBV27 | . | CASSFYTNTGELFF
TRBJ2-7 | 14 | TRBV4-1 | . | CASSQDRGAYEQYF
TRBJ1-2 | 16 | TRBV14 | . | CASSQGRGLARRGYTF
TRBJ1-2 | 14 | TRBV13 | . | CASSLVRGLDGYTF
TRBJ2-2 | 14 | TRBV6-5 | once | CASSYATNTGELFF
TRBJ2-7 | 17 | TRBV4-1 | once | CASSQEVADLSSYEQYF
TRBJ2-7 | 15 | TRBV6-5 | . | CASSHQGFFSYEQYF
TRBJ2-7 | 15 | TRBV6-5 | . | CASSNRDRGLYEQYF
TRBJ2-1 | 16 | TRBV10-2 | . | CASSESAGGTYNEQFF
TRBJ2-1 | 14 | TRBV5-6 | . | CASSWRTAYNEQFF
TRBJ2-3 | 16 | TRBV6-1 | . | CASSVLAGRLEDTQYF
TRBJ1-1 | 11 | TRBV6-1 | . | CASSDGPGAFF
TRBJ2-5 | 11 | TRBV20-1 | . | CSARDGETQYF
TRBJ1-1 | 11 | TRBV2 | . | CARGRNTEAFF
TRBJ2-2 | 15 | TRBV5-1 | . | CASSGRQGVTGELFF
TRBJ2-1 | 18 | TRBV7-9 | . | CASSFRRTSGRAENEQFF
TRBJ1-1 | 12 | TRBV29-1 | . | CSVVYRGTEAFF
TRBJ1-4 | 18 | TRBV2 | . | CASSVTRGRTATNEKLFF
TRBJ2-2 | 16 | TRBV12-5 | . | CASGFGGATNTGELFF
TRBJ1-6 | 14 | TRBV5-1 | . | CASSFDSLGSPLHF
TRBJ2-5 | 14 | TRBV4-1 | . | CASSQEAPWETQYF
TRBJ2-7 | 15 | TRBV7-8 | . | CASSKGPGQGDEQYF
TRBJ2-7 | 14 | TRBV27 | . | CASSLRSGAYEQYF
TRBJ2-3 | 16 | TRBV30 | . | CAWSVDSGSRTDTQYF
TRBJ2-3 | 15 | TRBV2 | . | CASSSRTAKADTQYF